Each of the 4 T cell receptor beta chains below was sequenced from the same sample in a study of T cell clones after liver transplantation. Libraries were prepared by immunoSEQ multiplex PCR; TCRdb keeps only in-frame clonotypes and omits some of them. The sample shows some 120,000 clones, less than 95% of them seen only once. Here the sequenced sample was CD4+ T cells from blood, taken 12 months after liver transplant. These receptors all come from a human patient who received a liver transplant. T cells may partly derive from the graft donor.

The J gene is TRBJ2-1, the V gene TRBV27; D is undetermined. CDR3 size: 15 residues. The V and J ends lost 0 bases and 2 bases respectively, with 8 bases between them. In germline, CDR1 is MNHEY, CDR2 SMNVEV (reference sequence). CDR3 loop: CASSLSVATYNEQFF. The DNA for the CDR3 is TGTGCCAGCAGTTTATCCGTAGCAACCTACAATGAGCAGTTCTTC.

The chain combines TRBV6-1 with TRBJ1-2; TRBD1 matches at 9 bases. V was pared by 6 bases and J by 4 bases, with 6 bases of the junction left unmatched. Germline V gene lookup returns CDR1 MNHNS and CDR2 SASEGT. The CDR3 is 14 amino acids. This CDR3 is CASRGQGSLYGYTF. CDR3 DNA sequence: TGTGCCAGCAGGGGACAGGGCTCCCTCTATGGCTACACCTTC.

This clone was seen once. The rearrangement joins TRBV19 to TRBJ1-2; no firm D call. This CDR3 contains 15 residues. Per the germline V gene, CDR1 is LNHDA and CDR2 is SQIVND (reference sequence). V was pared by 5 bases and J by 8 bases, with 21 bases between. Here the CDR3 reads CASSASNLLSQGYTF. Written as DNA, the CDR3 is TGTGCCAGTAGTGCGTCAAACTTGTTATCGCAGGGCTACACCTTC.

This rearrangement joins TRBV6-5 to TRBJ2-2, with a tentative D call TRBD1 (6 bases). The CDR3 is 15 residues long. CDR1 MNHEY and CDR2 SVGAGI come from the germline V gene. Trimming pared 5 bases from V and 5 bases from J, leaving 15 bases between. The chain's CDR3 is CASSTDRGSTGELFF. DNA of the CDR3: TGTGCCAGCAGTACGGACAGAGGATCGACCGGGGAGCTGTTTTTT.